Shown below are 8 T cell receptor beta chains from a single sample sequenced in a study of CD8+ T cells in alopecia areata. Sequencing relied on a cDNA template that was reverse transcribed from extracted RNA. Measured with immunoSEQ multiplex PCR; TCRdb has only the in-frame clones, and not every one. The sample holds 130,000 to 150,000 clones, 82% seen once. Documented treatment: oral pan-JAK inhibitor, 5-10 mg twice daily. The sequences come from CD8+ T cells sorted from blood, collected at week 4, from a patient treated with tofacitinib. Source of these receptors: a human donor with alopecia areata.

In this sample, this clone turned up a few times. The rearrangement uses TRBV6-5 and TRBJ1-1; D unresolved. Trimming shortened V by 5 bases and J by 1 base, and 8 bases separated the two germline ends. Germline V gene data show CDR1 as MNHEY and CDR2 as SVGAGI. CDR3 size: 13 residues. The CDR3 region is CASSRTENTEAFF. CDR3 DNA: TGTGCCAGCAGTCGGACGGAGAACACTGAAGCTTTCTTT.

The rearrangement uses TRBV4-2 and TRBJ1-3, with a weak D call TRBD1 (5 bases). Trimming left V 0 bases short and J 7 bases short, with 16 bases between. Germline CDR1 and CDR2: LGHNA and YNFKEQ. The CDR3 spans 16 residues. CDR3 sequence reads: CASSQEAAGNFNTIYF. The CDR3, as DNA: TGTGCCAGCAGCCAAGAGGCGGCAGGGAATTTCAACACCATATATTTT.

This clone was recorded only once. A single base separates this from a much larger clone, so it may be a read error. In the same sample, other DNA sequences code for this CDR3. The gene calls are TRBV7-9 and TRBJ1-1, with D unresolved. Trimming left V 0 bases short and J 1 base short, with 3 bases between. The CDR3 sequence is 13 residues long. Looked up from germline, CDR1 is SEHNR and CDR2 is FQNEAQ (reference sequence). The CDR3 DNA reads TGTGCCAGCAGCTTAGCTGGGAACACTGAAGCTTTCTTT. Translation gives CASSLAGNTEAFF.

This chain uses TRBV2 with TRBJ2-1; weak D call: TRBD2 (6 bases). Germline-derived CDR1 and CDR2 are SNHLY and FYNNEI. The V gene lost 6 bases and the J gene lost 7 bases, with 19 bases spanning the gap. This CDR3 has 15 amino acids. CDR3 DNA sequence: TGTGCCAGCAGAGAGTCGACTAGGACTATAAATGAGCAGTTCTTC. Its protein product is CASRESTRTINEQFF.

This chain connects TRBV29-1 to TRBJ2-1; TRBD2 matches 8 bases. The germline V gene has CDR1 SQVTM and CDR2 ANQGSEA. The CDR3 sequence is 16 residues long. Trimming at V came to 6 bases and at J to 4 bases, leaving 14 bases not matched to a gene. The CDR3 sequence is CSVGSAGAKIYNEQFF. In DNA, the CDR3 is TGCAGCGTGGGCTCAGCGGGGGCCAAAATTTACAATGAGCAGTTCTTC.

This chain uses TRBV30 with TRBJ2-1; unclear D gene. From germline, CDR1 is GTSNPN and CDR2 SVGIG (reference sequence). V lost 2 bases and J 7 bases, leaving 6 bases between the germline ends. This CDR3 has 11 residues. The CDR3 here is CAWSWANEQFF. CDR3 nucleotides: TGTGCCTGGAGTTGGGCGAATGAGCAGTTCTTC.

CDR3 DNA: TGTGCCAGCAGTGTGAGCGGGGGGGACAATGAGCAGTTCTTC. Its protein product is CASSVSGGDNEQFF. V is TRBV27 and J is TRBJ2-1; TRBD2 agrees at 10 bases. Unmatched junction bases numbered 3, after V lost 5 bases and J lost 5 bases. CDR1 is MNHEY, CDR2 SMNVEV, per germline (reference sequence). The CDR3 length is 14 residues.

This sequence joins TRBV7-2 and TRBJ2-7; 9 nucleotides match TRBD2. The CDR3 is made up of 15 amino acids. Losses at the gene ends were 3 bases for V and 0 bases for J; bases not matched to a gene: 3. Per germline, CDR1 SGHTA and CDR2 FQGNSA. The CDR3 loop reads CASSLGLARSYEQYF. CDR3 nucleotides: TGTGCCAGCAGCTTGGGACTAGCCCGCTCCTACGAGCAGTACTTC.